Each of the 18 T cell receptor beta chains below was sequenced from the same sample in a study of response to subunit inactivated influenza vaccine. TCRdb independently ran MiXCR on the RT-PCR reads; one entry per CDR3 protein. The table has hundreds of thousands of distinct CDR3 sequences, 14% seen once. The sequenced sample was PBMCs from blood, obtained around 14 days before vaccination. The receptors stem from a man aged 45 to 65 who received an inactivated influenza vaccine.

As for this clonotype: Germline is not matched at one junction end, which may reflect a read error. The CDR3 DNA is TGTGCCAGCAGCCAATACTCGGGACAGACCTACGGGCAGTACTTC. The encoded protein is CASSQYSGQTYGQYF. The rearrangement links TRBV3-1 to TRBJ2-7; 7 bases are shared with TRBD1. In germline, CDR1 is LGHDT, CDR2 YNNKEL (reference sequence). The CDR3 consists of 15 residues.

The CDR3 DNA reads TGTGCCAGCAGCCAAGATGTCAGCAATCAGCCCCAGCATTTT. Protein: CASSQDVSNQPQHF. The chain links TRBV4-2 to TRBJ1-5; no firm D call. Trimming cost V 0 bases and J 1 base, with 4 bases left between them. The CDR3 is 14 residues long. CDR1 is LGHNA, CDR2 YNFKEQ, per germline.

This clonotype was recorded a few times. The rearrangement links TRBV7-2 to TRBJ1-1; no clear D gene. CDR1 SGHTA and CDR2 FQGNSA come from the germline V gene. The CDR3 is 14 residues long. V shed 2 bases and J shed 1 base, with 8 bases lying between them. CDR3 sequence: CASSLNRANTEAFF. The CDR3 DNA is TGTGCCAGCAGCTTAAATAGGGCGAACACTGAAGCTTTCTTT.

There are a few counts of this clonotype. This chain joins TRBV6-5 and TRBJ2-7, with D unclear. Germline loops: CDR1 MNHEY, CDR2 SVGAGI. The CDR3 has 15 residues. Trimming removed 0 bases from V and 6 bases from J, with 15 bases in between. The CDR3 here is CASSYSVRATREQYF. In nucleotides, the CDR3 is TGTGCCAGCAGTTACTCGGTCCGGGCCACCCGCGAGCAGTACTTC.

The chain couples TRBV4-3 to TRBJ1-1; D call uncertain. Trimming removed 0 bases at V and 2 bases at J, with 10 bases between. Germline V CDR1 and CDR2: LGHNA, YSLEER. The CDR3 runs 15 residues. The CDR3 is CASSQDLQINTEAFF. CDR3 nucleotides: TGCGCCAGCAGCCAAGATCTACAGATCAACACTGAAGCTTTCTTT.

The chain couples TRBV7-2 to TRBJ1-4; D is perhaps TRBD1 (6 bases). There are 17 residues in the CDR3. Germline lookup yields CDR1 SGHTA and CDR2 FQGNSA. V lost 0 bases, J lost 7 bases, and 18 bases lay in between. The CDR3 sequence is CASSLAGVGHEREKLFF. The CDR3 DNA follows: TGTGCCAGCAGCTTAGCTGGGGTGGGACACGAACGTGAAAAACTGTTTTTT.

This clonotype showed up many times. The CDR3 sequence is CASSQGGFGRGNTGELFF. CDR3 bases: TGCGCCAGCAGCCAGGGCGGTTTTGGGAGAGGGAACACCGGGGAGCTGTTTTTT. This chain joins TRBV4-1 and TRBJ2-2; tentative D call: TRBD2 (5 bases). CDR1 is MGHRA and CDR2 is YSYEKL in the germline V gene. The CDR3 is made up of 18 amino acids. The V gene lost 3 bases and the J gene lost 1 base, with 18 bases spanning the gap.

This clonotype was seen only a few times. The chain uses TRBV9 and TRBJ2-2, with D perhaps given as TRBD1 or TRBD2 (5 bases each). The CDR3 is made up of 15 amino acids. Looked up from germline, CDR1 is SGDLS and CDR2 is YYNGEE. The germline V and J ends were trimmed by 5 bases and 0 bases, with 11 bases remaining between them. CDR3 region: CASRKGTANTGELFF. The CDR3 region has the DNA TGTGCCAGCAGGAAGGGGACCGCGAACACCGGGGAGCTGTTTTTT.

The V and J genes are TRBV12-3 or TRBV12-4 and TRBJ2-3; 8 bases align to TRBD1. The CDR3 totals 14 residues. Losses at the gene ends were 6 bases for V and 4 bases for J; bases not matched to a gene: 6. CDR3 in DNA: TGTGCCAGCAGCCCCCCAGGGGGCTCAGATACGCAGTATTTT. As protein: CASSPPGGSDTQYF.

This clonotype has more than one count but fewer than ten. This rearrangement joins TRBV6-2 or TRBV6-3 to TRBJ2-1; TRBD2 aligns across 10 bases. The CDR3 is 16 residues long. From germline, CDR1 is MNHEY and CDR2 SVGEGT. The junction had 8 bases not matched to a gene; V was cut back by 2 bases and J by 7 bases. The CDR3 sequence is CASSYPSGRRFNEQFF. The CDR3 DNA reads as TGTGCCAGCAGTTACCCTAGCGGGAGAAGGTTTAATGAGCAGTTCTTC.

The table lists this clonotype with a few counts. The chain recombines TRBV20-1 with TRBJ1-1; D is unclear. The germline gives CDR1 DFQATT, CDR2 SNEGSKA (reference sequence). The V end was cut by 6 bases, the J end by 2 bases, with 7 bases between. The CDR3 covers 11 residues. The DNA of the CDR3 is TGCAGTGCCCCCCTCAACACTGAAGCTTTCTTT. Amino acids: CSAPLNTEAFF.

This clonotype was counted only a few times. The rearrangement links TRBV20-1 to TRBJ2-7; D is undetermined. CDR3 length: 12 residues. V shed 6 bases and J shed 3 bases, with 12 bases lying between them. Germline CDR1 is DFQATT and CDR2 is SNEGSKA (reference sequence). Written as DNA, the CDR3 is TGCAGTGCCCCCAGGCGAGACTACGAGCAGTACTTC. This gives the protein CSAPRRDYEQYF.

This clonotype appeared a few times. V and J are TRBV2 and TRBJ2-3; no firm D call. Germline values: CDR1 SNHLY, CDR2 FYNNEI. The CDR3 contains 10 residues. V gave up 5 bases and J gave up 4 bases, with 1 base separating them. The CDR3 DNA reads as TGTGCCAGCAGTTCAGATACGCAGTATTTT. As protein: CASSSDTQYF.

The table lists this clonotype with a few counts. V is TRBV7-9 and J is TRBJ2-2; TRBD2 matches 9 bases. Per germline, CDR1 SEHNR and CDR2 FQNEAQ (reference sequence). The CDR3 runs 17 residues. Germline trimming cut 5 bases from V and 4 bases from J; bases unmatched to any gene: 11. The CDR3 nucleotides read TGTGCCAGCAGCCTAAGACTAGCGGAGGGGGTCACCGGGGAGCTGTTTTTT. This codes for CASSLRLAEGVTGELFF.

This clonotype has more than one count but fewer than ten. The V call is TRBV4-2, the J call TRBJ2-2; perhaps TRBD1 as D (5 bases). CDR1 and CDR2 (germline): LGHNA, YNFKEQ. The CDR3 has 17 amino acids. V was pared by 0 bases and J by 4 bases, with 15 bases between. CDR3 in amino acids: CASSQDIGGRATGELFF. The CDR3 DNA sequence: TGTGCCAGCAGCCAAGATATCGGCGGCAGGGCCACCGGGGAGCTGTTTTTT.

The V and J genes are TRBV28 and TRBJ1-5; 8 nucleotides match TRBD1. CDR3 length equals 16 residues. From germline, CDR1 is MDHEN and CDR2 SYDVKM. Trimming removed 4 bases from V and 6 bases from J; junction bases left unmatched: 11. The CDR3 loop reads CASSSPDRVDRQPQHF. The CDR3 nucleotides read TGTGCCAGCAGTTCTCCGGACAGGGTGGATCGTCAGCCCCAGCATTTT.

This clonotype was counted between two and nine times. This CDR3 reads CASSLEQPPPTTYF. CDR3 nucleotides: TGTGCCAGCAGTTTAGAACAGCCGCCTCCTACGACCTACTTC. This chain links TRBV12-3 or TRBV12-4 with TRBJ2-7; D is undetermined. Trimming removed 1 base at V and 13 bases at J, with 20 bases between. This CDR3 is 14 amino acids long.

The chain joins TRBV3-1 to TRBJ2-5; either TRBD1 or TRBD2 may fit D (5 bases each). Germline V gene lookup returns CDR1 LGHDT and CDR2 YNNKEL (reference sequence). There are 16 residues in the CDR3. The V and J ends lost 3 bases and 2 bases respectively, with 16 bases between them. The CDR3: CASSHTWGGPQETQYF. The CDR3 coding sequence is TGTGCCAGCAGCCATACCTGGGGCGGGCCTCAAGAGACCCAGTACTTC.